This TCR beta chain came from a study of beta chain features in type 1 diabetes. The study's findings and limits: A moderate, significant TCRB CDR3 shortening appeared in type 1 diabetes across four CD4+ subsets. A definitive answer on HLA type influencing TCRB rearrangement was not reached here.

V lost 3 bases and J lost 5; bases outside the gene matches: 1. The CDR3 sequence is 13 residues long. Looked up from germline, CDR1 is SGHVS and CDR2 is FQNEAQ. On this clone itself: Its specificity is unknown.

Reverse transcription of all isolated RNA meant that expressed TCRB transcripts were sequenced. Method: immunoSEQ multiplex PCR; TCRdb's copy keeps in-frame clones and lacks some. The table has almost 350,000 clones, around 20% seen once. The sequencing sample was made of naive CD4+ T cells from blood. The receptor's source is a woman in her late teens or twenties in good health. This rearrangement joins TRBV7-8 to TRBJ2-7; 10 bases fit TRBD1. As DNA, the CDR3 is TGTGCCAGCAGCTTGGACAGGGGGAACGAGCAGTACTTC. Amino acids: CASSLDRGNEQYF.